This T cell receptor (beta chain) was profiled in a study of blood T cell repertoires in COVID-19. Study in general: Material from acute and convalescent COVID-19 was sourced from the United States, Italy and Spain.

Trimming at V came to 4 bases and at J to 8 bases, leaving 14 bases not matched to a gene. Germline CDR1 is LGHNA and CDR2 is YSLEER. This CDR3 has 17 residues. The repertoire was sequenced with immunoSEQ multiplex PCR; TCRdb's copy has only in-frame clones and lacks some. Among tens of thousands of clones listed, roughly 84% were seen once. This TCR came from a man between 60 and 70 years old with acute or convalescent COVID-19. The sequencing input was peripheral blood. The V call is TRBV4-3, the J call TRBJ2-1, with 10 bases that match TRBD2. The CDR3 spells CASSRSTAGGPLDEQFF. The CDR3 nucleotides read TGCGCCAGCAGCCGAAGTACAGCGGGGGGGCCTTTGGATGAGCAGTTCTTC.